This T cell receptor (beta chain) was captured in a study of neurological immune-mediated disorders. Study conclusions and caveats: Subjects shared no identical expanded-clone CDR3 amino acid sequences, suggesting private TCR-beta repertoires in all groups.

Many counts were recorded for this clonotype. Its cognate antigen is unknown. V was pared by 3 bases and J by 14 bases, with 11 bases between. The CDR3 covers 11 residues. Healthy control participants comprised blood bank volunteers in Maryland, USA. PBMCs stored at -80 C, numbering 2 million, were the origin of the unsorted libraries. It was by 5'RACE with 10-nucleotide random UMIs that the cDNA was made. TCRdb independently ran MiXCR on the 5' RACE reads; one entry per CDR3 protein. The sample has approximately 30,000 distinct CDR3 sequences; over 12% are singletons. V and J are TRBV12-3 or TRBV12-4 and TRBJ1-3; D remains ambiguous. This sequence was found in a man in his 70s in good health. What was sequenced was PBMCs. CDR3 DNA sequence: TGTGCCAGCAGTTTGGCAGGCCTTGTATATTTT. It is translated as CASSLAGLVYF.